Following are 2 T cell receptor beta chains from one sample sequenced in a study of cytomegalovirus exposure and HLA in healthy donors. The study ran its PCR with 60 Vbeta and 13 Jbeta primers. The protocol was immunoSEQ multiplex PCR, while the TCRdb copy is restricted to in-frame clones and leaves out a portion. The sample carries 110,000 or so clones, 81% recorded once. The sample taken for sequencing was PBMCs. The origin of the receptors is a woman aged 40 to 49 in good health and CMV-seronegative.

The chain couples TRBV19 to TRBJ2-2; a weak D match, TRBD2 (6 bases). Germline CDR1 is LNHDA and CDR2 is SQIVND (reference sequence). The CDR3 consists of 15 residues. Trimming left V 9 bases short and J 1 base short, with 15 bases between. As DNA, the CDR3 is TGTGCCAGCAAAACAACCGGGGGGAACACCGGGGAGCTGTTTTTT. Residues: CASKTTGGNTGELFF.

The count of this clone is one. The chain has TRBV19 and TRBJ1-1; D possibly corresponds to TRBD1 (6 bases). CDR3 size: 13 residues. V shed 1 base and J shed 8 bases, with 11 bases lying between them. Per germline, CDR1 LNHDA and CDR2 SQIVND (reference sequence). DNA of the CDR3: TGTGCCAGTAGTATAGCAATAACAGGGGAAGCTTTCTTT. Amino acid sequence: CASSIAITGEAFF.